These 9 T cell receptor beta chains came from one sample sequenced in a study of T cell repertoires in cytomegalovirus infection (dated by TCRdb to the late 2010s). Sequenced on an Illumina HiSeq 1500. TCRdb reprocessed the public reads (quality trimming at Q25 with fastp, clone calling with MiXCR) and kept in-frame beta chains. Duplicate CDR3 protein sequences are folded into a single record with the most common DNA and genes. The sample table holds under 800,000 distinct CDR3 sequences, of which roughly 26% were seen once. Together, the top ten hold approximately 8.2% of the sample. The source material was CD8+ T cells from PBMCs. The receptors were gathered from a human donor in good health (CMV status not recorded). Some clones in this sample may be carry-over from other donors' samples.

J is TRBJ2-1 and V is TRBV12-3 or TRBV12-4; D might be TRBD1 or TRBD2, each matching 7 bases. The CDR3 has 14 amino acids. With 7 bases removed from V and 6 bases from J, the gap between germline ends came to 16 bases. The CDR3 DNA is TGTGCCAGCACTCAGGGGGGGGTGGCCAATGAGCAGTTCTTC. Translated, it gives CASTQGGVANEQFF.

The chain employs TRBV20-1 and TRBJ1-1; no reliable D call. V shed 5 bases and J shed 6 bases, with 4 bases lying between them. Germline-derived CDR1 and CDR2 are DFQATT and SNEGSKA (reference sequence). CDR3 length: 9 amino acids. The CDR3 DNA follows: TGCAGTGCTGTTCCTGAAGCTTTCTTT. This gives the protein CSAVPEAFF.

This chain links TRBV4-2 with TRBJ2-2; D remains ambiguous. From germline, CDR1 is LGHNA and CDR2 YNFKEQ. V lost 4 bases and J 4 bases, leaving 16 bases between the germline ends. CDR3 length: 16 amino acids. Here the CDR3 DNA reads TGTGCCAGCAGCCGAGCCTTCTCGGTGGGCACCGGGGAGCTGTTTTTT. It yields the protein CASSRAFSVGTGELFF.

This clonotype was seen only once. The chain is built from TRBV6-2 or TRBV6-3 and TRBJ2-5; tentatively, D is TRBD1 (5 bases). The CDR3 sequence is 15 residues long. Trimming removed 5 bases from V and 1 base from J, with 14 bases in between. Germline V gene lookup returns CDR1 MNHEY and CDR2 SVGEGT. Written as DNA, the CDR3 is TGTGCCAGCAGTCCCCCTGGGGCGGTCCAAGAGACCCAGTACTTC. Amino acids: CASSPPGAVQETQYF.

The V gene is TRBV10-3, the J gene TRBJ1-2; 9 nucleotides match TRBD1. CDR3 length equals 12 residues. V was pared by 8 bases and J by 6 bases, with 4 bases of the junction left unmatched. The germline CDR1 and CDR2 sequences are ENHRY and SYGVKD. CDR3 DNA sequence: TGTGCCATCGACAGGGGGGTCGATGGCTACACCTTC. This sequence encodes CAIDRGVDGYTF.

This clonotype has a count of ten or more. This chain uses TRBV7-9 with TRBJ1-1; TRBD1 matches 7 bases. The ends lost 4 bases at V and 1 base at J; junction bases unmatched: 9. From germline, CDR1 is SEHNR and CDR2 FQNEAQ (reference sequence). The CDR3 is 16 residues long. The CDR3 DNA follows: TGTGCCAGCAGCTCCTCAGGGGGGACCCAGAACACTGAAGCTTTCTTT. Translating it yields CASSSSGGTQNTEAFF.

This clonotype was seen repeatedly, ten times or more. The chain carries TRBV6-5 and TRBJ2-2, with 9 bases aligning to TRBD1. This CDR3 is 18 amino acids long. Looked up from germline, CDR1 is MNHEY and CDR2 is SVGAGI. V lost 0 bases, J lost 5 bases, and 10 bases stayed unmatched. The chain's CDR3 is CASSYSARQGGETGELFF. The CDR3 DNA is TGTGCCAGCAGTTACTCAGCGCGACAGGGGGGGGAGACCGGGGAGCTGTTTTTT.

This rearrangement joins TRBV28 to TRBJ1-2; D is ambiguous. Trimming removed 3 bases at V and 0 bases at J, with 8 bases between. Germline V gene sequence: CDR1 MDHEN, CDR2 SYDVKM. CDR3 size: 14 residues. For the CDR3, the DNA is TGTGCCAGCAGTTTCAGAGGAGCTAACTATGGCTACACCTTC. Its translation: CASSFRGANYGYTF.

V gene TRBV20-1 combines with J gene TRBJ2-7; 9 bases are a match to TRBD1. Per the germline V gene, CDR1 is DFQATT and CDR2 is SNEGSKA (reference sequence). This CDR3 spans 13 amino acids. V trimming: 5 bases; J trimming: 9 bases; junction bases outside the gene matches: 11. CDR3 coding DNA: TGCAGTGCTCATCCGGGACAGGGCGTTGGGCAGTACGTC. It yields the protein CSAHPGQGVGQYV.